These T cell receptor beta chains were read from a single sample in a study of OX40 agonist ivuxolimab in advanced cancers. The table came from immunoSEQ multiplex PCR; TCRdb's copy has only in-frame clones and leaves some out. In the table there are approximately 76,000 clones, 93% of which are singletons. The source material was CD4+ or CD8+ T cells sorted from blood, sampled in a trial of the OX40 agonist ivuxolimab. These receptors were collected from an adult with an advanced solid tumor such as melanoma, head and neck, liver or kidney cancer. The CDR3 runs from the conserved cysteine through the conserved F or W. The size field is filled for only some rows; it gives once, few, many or a size class.

V	J	size	length	CDR3
TRBV13	TRBJ1-1	NA	14	CASSPPDRGTEAFF
TRBV6-6	TRBJ1-1	NA	12	CASSYRETEAFF
TRBV6-5	TRBJ1-4	NA	14	CASSWGSAGEKLFF
TRBV30	TRBJ1-5	NA	13	CAWSAGSNQPQHF
TRBV11-3	TRBJ1-1	NA	13	CASMIAPNTEAFF
TRBV11-2	TRBJ2-2	NA	16	CASSLYASANTGELFF
TRBV27	TRBJ2-5	NA	15	CASSNPGTTQETQYF
TRBV27	TRBJ1-3	NA	16	CASSSGQGFGGNTIYF
TRBV27	TRBJ1-1	few	14	CASSLGRGNTEAFF
TRBV29-1	TRBJ1-1	NA	14	CSVVGGTESTEAFF
TRBV29-1	TRBJ2-3	NA	14	CSAIGQGEGDTQYF
TRBV11-2	TRBJ2-7	NA	18	CASSLDLGIGRAAYEQYF
TRBV29-1	TRBJ2-7	NA	12	CSVVAGAGEQYF
TRBV4-1	TRBJ2-3	NA	14	CASSQHDGTDTQYF
TRBV7-9	TRBJ2-2	NA	16	CASSSHRGVRTGELFF
TRBV15	TRBJ1-4	NA	16	CATSNFAGETNEKLFF
TRBV11-2	TRBJ2-1	NA	15	CASSLVSSSYNEQFF
TRBV5-8	TRBJ1-5	once	17	CASIPTLRDSHNQPQHF
TRBV4-3	TRBJ1-4	NA	17	CASSQVLTGKRGEKLFF
TRBV4-1	TRBJ1-1	NA	14	CASSLRAFSAEAFF
TRBV6-5	TRBJ2-1	NA	14	CASSREVPVNEQFF
TRBV6-5	TRBJ2-7	NA	15	CASSYGDRPYYEQYF
TRBV29-1	TRBJ2-7	NA	11	CSVVFGYEQYF
TRBV5-4	TRBJ2-7	NA	15	CASSLGAGFSYEQYF
TRBV4-2	TRBJ2-7	NA	16	CASSPRGREGRDEQYF
TRBV6-5	TRBJ2-3	NA	14	CASSYAGGTDTQYF
TRBV28	TRBJ2-7	NA	15	CASSPYSGSQYEQYF
TRBV2	TRBJ1-2	NA	15	CASSGGLSGAYGYTF
TRBV27	TRBJ2-1	NA	14	CASSEVSSYNEQFF
TRBV10-3	TRBJ1-2	NA	15	CAISESWGAQYGYTF
TRBV2	TRBJ1-4	NA	13	CASQETTNEKLFF
TRBV15	TRBJ1-4	NA	15	CATSPGGGPNEKLFF
TRBV6-1	TRBJ2-1	NA	13	CASSESQGNEQFF
TRBV27	TRBJ2-2	NA	12	CASSLYPGELFF
TRBV5-1	TRBJ2-7	once	14	CASSLAGLRYEQYF
TRBV29-1	TRBJ2-1	NA	10	CSVRFNEQFF
TRBV9	TRBJ2-1	NA	15	CASSEGGMGGNEQFF
TRBV27	TRBJ2-7	NA	13	CASASGTAYEQYF
TRBV27	TRBJ2-7	NA	16	CASSLDTGHLLDEQYF
TRBV28	TRBJ1-4	NA	19	CASSLSDRRLTATNEKLFF
TRBV28	TRBJ1-1	NA	15	CASSWDGGENTEAFF
TRBV19	TRBJ2-5	NA	13	CATRGGAAETQYF
TRBV2	TRBJ1-5	NA	17	CATSSGTGYYSNQPQHF
TRBV6-6	TRBJ1-5	NA	15	CASKLGEALDQPQHF
TRBV27	TRBJ1-3	NA	14	CASSSDGDGNTIYF
TRBV7-6	TRBJ2-1	NA	21	CASSLSVQGPRLAGGSGEQFF
TRBV10-1	TRBJ2-2	NA	12	CASRNPTGELFF
TRBV19	TRBJ1-5	NA	16	CASSRSAGLSNQPQHF
TRBV19	TRBJ1-2	once	12	CASSVRSYGYTF
TRBV4-3	TRBJ1-1	NA	15	CASSPAQGLNTEAFF